This T cell receptor (beta chain) comes out of a study of human CD8 memory T cell subsets. Findings and limits, study-wide: Repertoires of stem-like memory and precursor exhausted T cells showed minimal mutual overlap.

With respect to this clonotype: What it binds is unknown.

Making the TCR beta libraries relied on UMI-labeled 5' RACE. TCRdb reprocessed the 5' RACE reads and stores each CDR3 protein as one record, lacking DNA. The ten most abundant clones cover around 22% of a sample with some 9,000 distinct CDR3 sequences. Germline CDR1 and CDR2: DFQATT and SNEGSKA (reference sequence). The CDR3 length is 14 residues. The receptor's source is a human donor in good health. The specimen was CD8+ T cells from PBMCs. This chain joins TRBV20-1 and TRBJ2-7; TCRdb designates TRBD1, a call that cannot be tested without DNA. The CDR3 sequence is CSAETGTELYEQYF.